The sample holds a few counts of the clone carrying this TCR beta chain. Its antigen is currently unknown. TCRdb independently ran MiXCR on the reads; one entry per CDR3 protein. The table lists approximately 910,000 distinct CDR3 sequences, roughly 30% of them singletons, with over 11% in the top ten. This specimen belongs to a study of T cell repertoires in cytomegalovirus infection. Study background: Recently identified HLA-C-restricted CMV epitopes were used, and well-studied HLA-B-restricted CMV epitopes were used as well. Based on public TCR beta signatures, there were indications of CMV infection and of a matching HLA type.

Trimming removed 0 bases from V and 7 bases from J; junction bases left unmatched: 3. The CDR3 is 14 amino acids. Germline values: CDR1 MNHEY, CDR2 SVGAGI. Findings and caveats of the study: Clonotype analysis showed dominance of the ex vivo response by HLA-C-restricted CMV-specific TCR beta clonotypes.

This chain connects TRBV6-5 to TRBJ2-1; 7 nucleotides line up with TRBD1. Sequenced here: cultured CD8+ T cells from PBMCs, sampled from culture after CMV antigen stimulation. The clonotype was recovered from a human donor in good health (CMV status not recorded). Some clones in this sample may be carry-over from other donors' samples. The DNA of the CDR3 is TGTGCCAGCAGTTACTCGACAGGGCCTAATGAGCAGTTCTTC. It is translated as CASSYSTGPNEQFF.